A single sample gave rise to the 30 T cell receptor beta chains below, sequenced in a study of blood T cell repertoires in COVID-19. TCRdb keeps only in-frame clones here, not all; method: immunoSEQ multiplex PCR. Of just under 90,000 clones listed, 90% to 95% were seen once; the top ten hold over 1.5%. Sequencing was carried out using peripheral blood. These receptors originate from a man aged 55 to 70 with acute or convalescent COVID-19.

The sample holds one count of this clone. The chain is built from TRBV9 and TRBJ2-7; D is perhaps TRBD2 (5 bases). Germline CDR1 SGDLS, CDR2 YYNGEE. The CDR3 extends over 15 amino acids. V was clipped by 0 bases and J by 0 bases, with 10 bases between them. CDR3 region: CASSVDGTSSYEQYF. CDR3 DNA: TGTGCCAGCAGCGTAGACGGTACTAGCTCCTACGAGCAGTACTTC.

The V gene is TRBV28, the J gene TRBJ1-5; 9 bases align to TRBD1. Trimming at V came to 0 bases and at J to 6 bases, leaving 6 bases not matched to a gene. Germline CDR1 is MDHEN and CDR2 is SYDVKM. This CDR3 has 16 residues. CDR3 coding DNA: TGTGCCAGCAGTTTATGGAAACAGGGGGCTAGTCAGCCCCAGCATTTT. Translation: CASSLWKQGASQPQHF.

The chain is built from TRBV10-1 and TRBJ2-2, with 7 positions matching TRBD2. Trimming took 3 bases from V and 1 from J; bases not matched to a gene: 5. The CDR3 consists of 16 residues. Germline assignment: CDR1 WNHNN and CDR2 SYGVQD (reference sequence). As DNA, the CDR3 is TGCGCCAGCAGTGATGGGAGGGCCGTGAACACCGGGGAGCTGTTTTTT. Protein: CASSDGRAVNTGELFF.

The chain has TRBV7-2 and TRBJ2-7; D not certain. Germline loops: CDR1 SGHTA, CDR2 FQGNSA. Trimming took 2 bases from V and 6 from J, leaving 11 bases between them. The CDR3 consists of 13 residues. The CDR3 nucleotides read TGTGCCAGCAGCTTATTTCACGGCGGCGAGCAGTACTTC. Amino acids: CASSLFHGGEQYF.

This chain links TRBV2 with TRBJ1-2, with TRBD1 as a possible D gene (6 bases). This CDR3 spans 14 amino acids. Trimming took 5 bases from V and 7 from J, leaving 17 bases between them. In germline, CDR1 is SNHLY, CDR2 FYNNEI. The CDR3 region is CASSISRGAGGYTF. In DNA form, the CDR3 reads TGTGCCAGCAGTATATCTCGGGGGGCAGGTGGCTACACCTTC.

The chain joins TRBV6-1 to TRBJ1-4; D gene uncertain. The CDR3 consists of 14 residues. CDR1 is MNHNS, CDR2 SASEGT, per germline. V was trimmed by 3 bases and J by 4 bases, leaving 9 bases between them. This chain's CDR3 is CASSDSPLNEKLFF. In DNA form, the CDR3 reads TGTGCCAGCAGTGACAGTCCCCTTAATGAAAAACTGTTTTTT.

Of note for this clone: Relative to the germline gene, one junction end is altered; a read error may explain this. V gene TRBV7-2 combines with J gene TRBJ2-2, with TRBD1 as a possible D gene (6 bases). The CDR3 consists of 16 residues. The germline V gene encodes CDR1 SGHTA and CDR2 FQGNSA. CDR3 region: CASSVAGAMNTGELFF. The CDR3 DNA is TGTGCCAGCAGCGTAGCAGGGGCTATGAACACCGGGGAGCTGTTTTTT.

In DNA, the CDR3 is TGTGCCAGCAGCCCAGGACAGGGAAACCCCGAAGCTTTCTTT. Translated: CASSPGQGNPEAFF. The rearrangement links TRBV7-9 to TRBJ1-1; TRBD1 matches 8 bases. Germline lookup yields CDR1 SEHNR and CDR2 FQNEAQ (reference sequence). The J segment lost 8 bases and the V segment lost 5 bases, leaving 10 bases of the junction unmatched. This CDR3 has 14 amino acids.

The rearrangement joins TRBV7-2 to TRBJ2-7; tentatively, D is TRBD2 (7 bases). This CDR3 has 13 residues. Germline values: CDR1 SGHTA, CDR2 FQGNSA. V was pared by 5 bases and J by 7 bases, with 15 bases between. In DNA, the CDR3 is TGTGCCAGCAGCGAAGGGGGGGCATGGGAGCAGTACTTC. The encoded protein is CASSEGGAWEQYF.

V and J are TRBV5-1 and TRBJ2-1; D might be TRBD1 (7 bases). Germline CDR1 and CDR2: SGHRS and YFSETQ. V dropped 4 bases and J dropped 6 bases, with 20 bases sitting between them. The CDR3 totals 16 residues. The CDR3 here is CASSLNLGGGFNEQFF. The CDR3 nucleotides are TGCGCCAGCAGCCTAAACCTAGGAGGGGGCTTCAATGAGCAGTTCTTC.

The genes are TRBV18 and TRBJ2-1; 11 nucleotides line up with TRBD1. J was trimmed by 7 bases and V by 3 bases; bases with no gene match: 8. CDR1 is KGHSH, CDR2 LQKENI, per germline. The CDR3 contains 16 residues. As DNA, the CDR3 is TGTGCCAGCTCACCGCTAGGGACAGGGGGGGAGAATGAGCAGTTCTTC. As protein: CASSPLGTGGENEQFF.

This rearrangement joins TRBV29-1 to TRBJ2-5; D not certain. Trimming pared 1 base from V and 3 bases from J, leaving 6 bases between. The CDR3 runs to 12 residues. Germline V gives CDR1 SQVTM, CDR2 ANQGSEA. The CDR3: CSVEGPEETQYF. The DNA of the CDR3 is TGCAGCGTTGAAGGTCCAGAAGAGACCCAGTACTTC.

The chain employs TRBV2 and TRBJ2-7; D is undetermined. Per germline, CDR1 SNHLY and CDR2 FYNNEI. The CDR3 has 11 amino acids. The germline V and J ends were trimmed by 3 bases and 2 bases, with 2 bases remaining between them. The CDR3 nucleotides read TGTGCCAGCAGTGATACCTACGAGCAGTACTTC. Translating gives CASSDTYEQYF.

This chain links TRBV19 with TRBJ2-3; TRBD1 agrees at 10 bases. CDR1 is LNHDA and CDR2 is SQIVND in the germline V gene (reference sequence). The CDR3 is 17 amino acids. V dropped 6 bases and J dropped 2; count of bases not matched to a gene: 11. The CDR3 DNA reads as TGTGCCAGTAGGGACTACTCCGGGACAGGGGTCACAGATACGCAGTATTTT. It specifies CASRDYSGTGVTDTQYF.

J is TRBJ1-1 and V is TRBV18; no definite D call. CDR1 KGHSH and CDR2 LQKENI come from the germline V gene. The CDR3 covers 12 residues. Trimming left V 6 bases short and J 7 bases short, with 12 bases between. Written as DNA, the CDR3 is TGTGCCAGCTCCCACGAAGCGGGTGAAGCTTTCTTT. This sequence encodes CASSHEAGEAFF.

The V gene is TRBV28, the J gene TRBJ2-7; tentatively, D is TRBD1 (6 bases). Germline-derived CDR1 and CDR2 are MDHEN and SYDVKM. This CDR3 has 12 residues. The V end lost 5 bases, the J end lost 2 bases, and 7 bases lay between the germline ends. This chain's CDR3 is CASSKGAYEQYF. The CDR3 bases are TGTGCCAGCAGTAAGGGGGCCTACGAGCAGTACTTC.

CDR3 amino acids: CASSIRLAGGSYEQYF. The DNA of the CDR3 is TGTGCCAGTAGTATTAGACTAGCGGGAGGCTCCTACGAGCAGTACTTC. The rearrangement links TRBV19 to TRBJ2-7; 13 nucleotides agree with TRBD2. This CDR3 region has 16 residues. J gave up 0 bases and V 3 bases, and 2 bases lay outside the gene matches. Germline V gene data show CDR1 as LNHDA and CDR2 as SQIVND (reference sequence).

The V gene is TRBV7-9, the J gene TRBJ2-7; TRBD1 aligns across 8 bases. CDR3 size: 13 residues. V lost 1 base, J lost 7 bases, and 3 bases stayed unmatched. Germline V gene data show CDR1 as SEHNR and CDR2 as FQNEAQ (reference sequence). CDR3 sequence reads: CASSLGQGAEQYF. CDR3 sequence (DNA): TGTGCCAGCAGCTTAGGTCAGGGGGCGGAGCAGTACTTC.

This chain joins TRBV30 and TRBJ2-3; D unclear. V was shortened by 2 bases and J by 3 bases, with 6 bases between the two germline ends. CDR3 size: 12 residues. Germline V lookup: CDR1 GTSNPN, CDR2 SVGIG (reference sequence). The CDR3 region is CAWSPGTDTQYF. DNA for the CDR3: TGTGCCTGGAGTCCCGGTACAGATACGCAGTATTTT.

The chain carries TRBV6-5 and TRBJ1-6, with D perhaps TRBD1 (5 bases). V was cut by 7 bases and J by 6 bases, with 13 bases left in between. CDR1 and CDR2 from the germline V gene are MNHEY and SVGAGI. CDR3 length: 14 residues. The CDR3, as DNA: TGTGCCAGCAAGGCAGGGCAAATTAATTCACCCCTCCACTTT. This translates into CASKAGQINSPLHF.

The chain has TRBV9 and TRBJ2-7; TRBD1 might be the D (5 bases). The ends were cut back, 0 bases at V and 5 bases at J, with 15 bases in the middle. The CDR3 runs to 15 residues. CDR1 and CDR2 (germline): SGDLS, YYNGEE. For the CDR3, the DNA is TGTGCCAGCAGCGTAGGAAGGGGCGGAAGGGACGAGCAGTACTTC. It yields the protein CASSVGRGGRDEQYF.

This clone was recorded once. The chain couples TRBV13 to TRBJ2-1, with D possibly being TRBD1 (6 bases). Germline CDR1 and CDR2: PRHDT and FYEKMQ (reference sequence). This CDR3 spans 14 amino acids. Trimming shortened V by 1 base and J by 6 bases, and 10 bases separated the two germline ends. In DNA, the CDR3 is TGTGCCAGCAGCTTAGTATCCAGGGGCAATGAGCAGTTCTTC. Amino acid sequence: CASSLVSRGNEQFF. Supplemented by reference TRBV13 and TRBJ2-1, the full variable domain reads AAGVIQSPRHLIKEKRETATLKCYPIPRHDTVYWYQQGPGQDPQFLISFYEKMQSDKGSIPDRFSAQQFSDYHSELNMSSLELGDSALYFCASSLVSRGNEQFFGPGTRLTVL.

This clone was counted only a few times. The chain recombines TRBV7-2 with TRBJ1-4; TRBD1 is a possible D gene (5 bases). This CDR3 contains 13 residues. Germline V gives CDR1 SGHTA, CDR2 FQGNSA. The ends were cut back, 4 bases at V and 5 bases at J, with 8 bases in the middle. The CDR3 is CASSSRGNEKLFF. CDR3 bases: TGTGCCAGCAGCTCGCGGGGGAATGAAAAACTGTTTTTT.

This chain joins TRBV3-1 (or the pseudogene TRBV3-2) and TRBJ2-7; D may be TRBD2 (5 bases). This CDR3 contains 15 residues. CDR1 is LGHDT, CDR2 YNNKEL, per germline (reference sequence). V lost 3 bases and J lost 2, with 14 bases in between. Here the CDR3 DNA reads TGTGCCAGCAGCCAGAGCGCTACTAGTCCCTACGAGCAGTACTTC. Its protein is CASSQSATSPYEQYF.

Here the CDR3 reads CASSFNAGRAGDTQYF. The CDR3 nucleotides are TGTGCCAGCAGCTTTAACGCCGGGAGGGCCGGTGATACGCAGTATTTT. The rearrangement uses TRBV11-3 and TRBJ2-3; 8 bases map to TRBD2. The CDR3 is 16 amino acids. Germline loops: CDR1 SGHNT, CDR2 YENEEA. J gave up 6 bases and V 3 bases, and 11 bases lay outside the gene matches.

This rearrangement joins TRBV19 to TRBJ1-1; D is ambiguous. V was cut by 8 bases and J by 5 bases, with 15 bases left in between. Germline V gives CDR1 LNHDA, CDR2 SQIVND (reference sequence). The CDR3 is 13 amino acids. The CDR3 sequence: CASGGTAGTEAFF. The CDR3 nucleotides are TGTGCCAGTGGCGGTACTGCGGGGACTGAAGCTTTCTTT.

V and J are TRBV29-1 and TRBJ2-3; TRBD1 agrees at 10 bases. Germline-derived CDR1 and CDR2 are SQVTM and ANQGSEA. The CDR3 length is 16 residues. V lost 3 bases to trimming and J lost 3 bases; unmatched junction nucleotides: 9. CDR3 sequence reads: CSVDAGTGVVTDTQYF. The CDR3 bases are TGCAGCGTTGACGCCGGGACAGGGGTTGTAACAGATACGCAGTATTTT.

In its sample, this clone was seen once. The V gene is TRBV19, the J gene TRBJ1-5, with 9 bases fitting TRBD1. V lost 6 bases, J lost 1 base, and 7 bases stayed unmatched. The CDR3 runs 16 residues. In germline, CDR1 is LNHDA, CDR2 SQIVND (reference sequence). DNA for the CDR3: TGTGCCAGTAGCCGTGGACAGGGGACCAGCAATCAGCCCCAGCATTTT. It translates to CASSRGQGTSNQPQHF.

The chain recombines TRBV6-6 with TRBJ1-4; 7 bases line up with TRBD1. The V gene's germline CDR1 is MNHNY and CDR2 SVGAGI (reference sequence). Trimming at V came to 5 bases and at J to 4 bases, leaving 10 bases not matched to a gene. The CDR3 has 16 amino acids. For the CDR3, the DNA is TGTGCCAGCAGTCGACAGGGAAATTCTTATAATGAAAAACTGTTTTTT. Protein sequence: CASSRQGNSYNEKLFF.

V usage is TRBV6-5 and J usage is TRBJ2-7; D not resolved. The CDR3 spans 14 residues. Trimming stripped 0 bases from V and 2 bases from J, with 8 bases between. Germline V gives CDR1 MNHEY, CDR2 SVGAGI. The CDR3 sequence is CASSYSPRTYEQYF. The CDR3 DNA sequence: TGTGCCAGCAGTTACTCGCCCAGAACCTACGAGCAGTACTTC.